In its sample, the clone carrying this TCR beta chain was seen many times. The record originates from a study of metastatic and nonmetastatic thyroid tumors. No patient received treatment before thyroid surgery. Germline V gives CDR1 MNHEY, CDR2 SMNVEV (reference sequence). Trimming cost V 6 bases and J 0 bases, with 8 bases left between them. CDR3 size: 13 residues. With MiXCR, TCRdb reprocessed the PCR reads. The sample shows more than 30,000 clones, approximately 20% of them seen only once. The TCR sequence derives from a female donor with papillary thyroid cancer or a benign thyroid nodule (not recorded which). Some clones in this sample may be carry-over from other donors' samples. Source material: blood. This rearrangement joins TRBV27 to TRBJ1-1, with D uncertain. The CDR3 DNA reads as TGTGCCAGCAGCCAGACTCTGAACACTGAAGCTTTCTTT. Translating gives CASSQTLNTEAFF.